This TCR beta chain comes out of a study of blood T cell repertoires in COVID-19. Overall study context: The United States, Italy and Spain were the sources of the acute and convalescent COVID-19 samples. T cells, B-cell-depleted T cells, or PBMCs supplied cDNA or gDNA.

Germline V CDR1 and CDR2: SGHAT, FQDESV (reference sequence). The length of the CDR3 is 14 residues. Unmatched junction bases numbered 5, after V lost 4 bases and J lost 4 bases. As handled by the study authors: Quantification of nucleated cells was approximated via reference gene primer amplification. Assay used: immunoSEQ multiplex PCR; TCRdb lists only in-frame clones, some missing. That table gives V, J and clone size, and the DNA gave D and trimming. The sample lists 35,000 to 55,000 clones, roughly 89% seen once, with about 2.6% in the top ten. The chain couples TRBV11-1 to TRBJ1-1; 8 nucleotides match TRBD1. Sequencing was performed on peripheral blood. The clonotype was recovered from a man in his fifties or sixties with active COVID-19. DNA of the CDR3: TGTGCCAGCAGCTCAGGGGGCTCGACCACTGAAGCTTTCTTT. This sequence encodes CASSSGGSTTEAFF. The variable domain in full, with the rest retrieved from reference TRBV11-1 and TRBJ1-1, is EAEVAQSPRYKITEKSQAVAFWCDPISGHATLYWYRQILGQGPELLVQFQDESVVDDSQLPKDRFSAERLKGVDSTLKIQPAELGDSAMYLCASSSGGSTTEAFFGQGTRLTVV.